This T cell receptor beta chain comes out of a study of T cell responses to AZD1222 COVID-19 vaccine (dated by TCRdb to about 2021). Turning to the overall study: AZD1222 recipients whose second dose came at about 4 weeks and those whose second dose came at about 12 weeks were combined into one group, since spike-specific TCR depth and breadth did not differ between the two schedules. TCR sequencing covered about 230 trial participants: about 210 given two doses of AZD1222 and approximately 25 given two doses of MenACWY control vaccine. Enrollment into the trials was organized by age into subgroups of 18-55, 56-69 and 70-plus years, and those subgroups contained approximately 150, 30 and 60 TCR-sequenced participants, respectively. Summary of the overall study and its limitations: Conclusions about previously exposed vaccinees were limited because only a handful of AZD1222 recipients were SARS-CoV-2 seropositive at baseline. In the small 56-69-year group, the increase in depth fell short of significance, most likely because of low power. Because no samples from the day 14 peak response were available, repertoires could be characterized only after the peak T cell response. Nearly half of unique spike-specific TCRs reportedly recognized epitopes outside regions mutated in the B.1.351 and B.1.1.7 variants. The vaccine-associated CD4 TCRs covered the entire spike protein, and the dominant responses fell in regions 160-218 and 743-854. Participants were mostly white British, with more females than males. The authors suggested clonal diversity may have been underestimated. After two AZD1222 doses, spike-specific TCR breadth and depth were significantly higher than at day 0 and than in MenACWY recipients.

Sample time point, as interpreted from the label and publication: baseline before first vaccination. Vaccinee samples came from UK trials COV001 and COV002, including a single-blind randomized controlled phase 2/3 trial of AZD1222 (ChAdOx1 nCoV-19) in healthy adults. For TCRbeta chain sequencing, PBMC samples were collected from trial participants at day 0 and at day 28 after the second dose. A word on this clone: The antigen it binds to is not known. No base quality values were provided; no much bigger clone lies one nucleotide off.

The CDR3 regions of human TCRbeta chains were subjected to immunosequencing. The authors' pipeline ran thus. TCRs in the repertoires were compared against a reference library of SARS-CoV-2-specific TCRs that had been generated with the MIRA antigen-specificity platform. Breadth was defined as the fraction of unique TCRs that were SARS-CoV-2-associated. Depth was defined as the fraction of total T cells that were SARS-CoV-2-associated. Using the MIRA data, each spike-specific TCR was mapped to the spike region that the TCR reacts to and placed in a CD4 or CD8 class. Log10-transformed breadth and depth values were compared by one-way ANOVA with Sidak's multiple comparisons tests. Held by TCRdb, this immuneACCESS table contains in-frame sequences only and omits some clones. Under half of the omission traces to an unresolved V gene where checked; the cause of the rest is unknown. That table is the source of V, J and clone size, and D and trimming were worked out from the DNA. The sample table shows 90,000 to 100,000 clones, and around 90% are seen once. In total, the top ten clones hold around 3.5% of the sample.

Spanning cysteine to phenylalanine, the CDR3 consists of 14 amino acids. Only the CDR3 portion is preserved as DNA: 42 bases, with reading frame beginning at the first base. Looking up the germline V gene yields CDR1 SNHLY and CDR2 FYNNEI. Clipping removes 7 bases from V and 10 bases from J, with 13 as the unmatched junction base count. The chain joins TRBV2 to TRBJ2-1; the junction holds 7 bases that match TRBD1. This receptor was obtained from an adult in good health. The sample consisted of peripheral blood, taken on day 0 of AZD1222 vaccination. For the CDR3, the sequence is CASTWDSHLQEQFF. The bases are TGTGCCAGCACCTGGGACAGCCATTTACAAGAGCAGTTCTTC.